The 23 T cell receptor beta chains presented below share a single source sample, sequenced in a study of cytomegalovirus exposure and HLA in healthy donors. The PCR was carried out with 60 Vbeta primers and 13 Jbeta primers. Only in-frame clones appear in the TCRdb table, and some are missing; sequencing was by immunoSEQ multiplex PCR. The sample records over 110,000 clones, 65% to 85% being singletons. The source material was PBMCs. All receptors derive from a male donor in good health and CMV-seronegative.

In DNA, the CDR3 is TGTGCCAGCAGTTACTCGCTGGCTACTAGCGTGACCCAGTACTTC. The encoded protein is CASSYSLATSVTQYF. The chain uses TRBV6-5 and TRBJ2-5, with 7 nucleotides matching TRBD2. Germline-derived CDR1 and CDR2 are MNHEY and SVGAGI. V lost 0 bases to trimming and J lost 7 bases; unmatched junction nucleotides: 8. The CDR3 runs 15 residues.

The gene calls are TRBV7-8 and TRBJ2-7, with TRBD1 identical over 8 bases. The germline V gene has CDR1 SGHVS and CDR2 FQNEAQ. CDR3 size: 16 residues. J gave up 1 base and V 0 bases, and 5 bases lay outside the gene matches. CDR3 in DNA: TGTGCCAGCAGCTTAGCGGGGGACAGGCCGTCCTACGAGCAGTACTTC. It translates to CASSLAGDRPSYEQYF.

The chain is built from TRBV21-1 and TRBJ2-1; the table's D call TRBD2 went unverified against the DNA. TRBV21-1 constitutes a pseudogene. CDR3 length: 15 amino acids. As DNA, the CDR3 is TGTGCCAGCAGCGCGGGGTCAGAAAGATACAATGAGCAGTTCTTC. This codes for CASSAGSERYNEQFF.

The CDR3 bases are TGTGCCAGTAGTACTTACACCTACACCGGGGAGCTGTTTTTT. Encoded protein: CASSTYTYTGELFF. V and J are TRBV19 and TRBJ2-2, with D unclear. Germline V gives CDR1 LNHDA, CDR2 SQIVND (reference sequence). The CDR3 loop spans 14 amino acids. Trimming removed 4 bases from V and 3 bases from J, with 9 bases in between. The variable domain in full, completed from reference TRBV19 and TRBJ2-2, reads DGGITQSPKYLFRKEGQNVTLSCEQNLNHDAMYWYRQDPGQGLRLIYYSQIVNDFQKGDIAEGYSVSREKKESFPLTVTSAQKNPTAFYLCASSTYTYTGELFFGEGSRLTVL.

The chain links TRBV27 to TRBJ1-5, with 9 nucleotides matching TRBD1. Trimming took 7 bases from V and 6 from J; bases not matched to a gene: 7. Germline V CDR1 and CDR2: MNHEY, SMNVEV (reference sequence). The length of the CDR3 is 14 residues. The CDR3 DNA follows: TGTGCCAGCACAACTACAGGGGGCGGTCAGCCCCAGCATTTT. Protein: CASTTTGGGQPQHF.

V gene TRBV9 combines with J gene TRBJ2-5; possibly TRBD1 for D (6 bases). The V gene's germline CDR1 is SGDLS and CDR2 YYNGEE. Trimming removed 2 bases from V and 5 bases from J, with 13 bases in between. There are 14 residues in the CDR3. The CDR3 nucleotides read TGTGCCAGCAGCGTCGCAGGGACATCCGAGACCCAGTACTTC. Its protein is CASSVAGTSETQYF.

The chain employs TRBV5-4 and TRBJ1-1, with D possibly TRBD1 on 6 matching bases. The CDR3 sequence is 13 residues long. Germline CDR1 reads SGHNT; CDR2 reads YYREEE (reference sequence). The germline V and J ends were trimmed by 1 base and 4 bases, with 8 bases remaining between them. The CDR3 spells CASSLRGTTEAFF. The CDR3 region has the DNA TGTGCCAGCAGCTTGAGGGGGACCACTGAAGCTTTCTTT.

J is TRBJ1-1 and V is TRBV6-5, with a tentative D call TRBD1 (5 bases). Germline V gene sequence: CDR1 MNHEY, CDR2 SVGAGI. Trimming took 3 bases from V and 4 from J, leaving 15 bases between them. The CDR3 sequence is 15 residues long. CDR3 DNA sequence: TGTGCCAGCAGTTATAGGAGGGGCCTCGGCACTGAAGCTTTCTTT. It encodes CASSYRRGLGTEAFF.

The chain joins TRBV4-3 to TRBJ2-7; 8 nucleotides match TRBD2. CDR1 and CDR2 from the germline V gene are LGHNA and YSLEER. Losses at the gene ends were 0 bases for V and 2 bases for J; bases not matched to a gene: 3. This CDR3 is built from 15 residues. The CDR3 nucleotides read TGCGCCAGCAGCCAAGATGTACTAGCGGCCTACGAGCAGTACTTC. Translating gives CASSQDVLAAYEQYF.

V gene TRBV4-3 combines with J gene TRBJ1-2; D is possibly TRBD1 (5 bases). CDR1 and CDR2 from the germline V gene are LGHNA and YSLEER. This CDR3 is built from 16 residues. V was shortened by 0 bases and J by 0 bases, with 11 bases between the two germline ends. The CDR3 region is CASSQDGGIANYGYTF. As DNA, the CDR3 is TGCGCCAGCAGCCAAGATGGGGGGATAGCTAACTATGGCTACACCTTC.

V is TRBV30 and J is TRBJ2-1, with 7 bases matching TRBD1. Germline V CDR1 and CDR2: GTSNPN, SVGIG (reference sequence). The length of the CDR3 is 14 residues. J was trimmed by 0 bases and V by 7 bases; bases with no gene match: 6. The CDR3 DNA reads as TGTGCCTCCATCCGGGACAGCTCCTACAATGAGCAGTTCTTC. It yields the protein CASIRDSSYNEQFF.

This clone was seen a handful of times. The CDR3: CASSSEAADVTEAFF. For the CDR3, the DNA is TGTGCCAGTAGTTCGGAAGCGGCTGACGTGACTGAAGCTTTCTTT. The chain joins TRBV19 to TRBJ1-1; D unclear. Germline V gene data show CDR1 as LNHDA and CDR2 as SQIVND (reference sequence). CDR3 size: 15 residues. The V end was cut by 5 bases, the J end by 5 bases, with 18 bases between.

The chain couples TRBV18 to TRBJ1-2, with D unclear. The CDR3 extends over 14 amino acids. Germline CDR1 and CDR2: KGHSH and LQKENI. V dropped 3 bases and J dropped 0 bases, with 8 bases sitting between them. CDR3 region: CASSPGQPNYGYTF. The CDR3 nucleotides are TGTGCCAGCTCACCGGGCCAGCCTAACTATGGCTACACCTTC.

The rearrangement joins TRBV11-2 to TRBJ1-2; tentative D call: TRBD1 (6 bases). The germline V gene has CDR1 SGHAT and CDR2 FQNNGV. There are 15 residues in the CDR3. V lost 2 bases and J 0 bases, leaving 10 bases between the germline ends. This CDR3 is CASSLNRAANYGYTF. CDR3 DNA: TGTGCCAGCAGCTTAAACAGGGCAGCTAACTATGGCTACACCTTC.

This sequence joins TRBV5-1 and TRBJ1-2; TRBD1 matches 11 bases. CDR3 length equals 15 residues. Trimming took 3 bases from V and 1 from J; bases not matched to a gene: 2. Germline CDR1 reads SGHRS; CDR2 reads YFSETQ. The CDR3 sequence: CASSSGQGGNYGYTF. The CDR3 DNA reads TGCGCCAGCAGCTCGGGACAGGGGGGTAACTATGGCTACACCTTC.

This chain uses TRBV6-1 with TRBJ2-5, with D possibly matching TRBD2 (5 bases). CDR1 and CDR2 from the germline V gene are MNHNS and SASEGT. The V gene lost 5 bases and the J gene lost 4 bases, with 14 bases spanning the gap. This CDR3 contains 14 residues. CDR3 coding DNA: TGTGCCAGCAGTTTCGGGATGGAGTCAGAGACCCAGTACTTC. Amino acids: CASSFGMESETQYF.

CDR3 in DNA: TGTGCCAGCAGTTACTCGTCCGGGAGGGTATCCTACGAGCAGTACTTC. Protein sequence: CASSYSSGRVSYEQYF. The genes are TRBV6-5 and TRBJ2-5, with 8 bases matching TRBD2. Matching the DNA end better, TRBJ2-7 makes the J call doubtful. This CDR3 is 16 amino acids long. The germline gives CDR1 MNHEY, CDR2 SVGAGI.

This clone appeared a few times. The V gene is TRBV18, the J gene TRBJ2-5; 7 nucleotides agree with TRBD1. Germline V gene sequence: CDR1 KGHSH, CDR2 LQKENI. Trimming took 1 base from V and 5 from J; bases not matched to a gene: 7. This CDR3 has 15 residues. The CDR3 sequence: CASSPQTGIGETQYF. CDR3 nucleotide sequence: TGTGCCAGCTCACCACAGACAGGGATAGGCGAGACCCAGTACTTC.

This clone was observed a few times. The chain links TRBV5-1 to TRBJ2-1; weak D call: TRBD2 (5 bases). Germline CDR1 SGHRS, CDR2 YFSETQ. This CDR3 comprises 14 residues. V lost 2 bases and J 5 bases, leaving 11 bases between the germline ends. The CDR3 region is CASSFQTTNNEQFF. The CDR3 nucleotides read TGCGCCAGCAGCTTTCAGACTACCAACAATGAGCAGTTCTTC.

The rearrangement links TRBV5-1 to TRBJ2-5; 8 bases fit TRBD2. V dropped 1 base and J dropped 1; count of bases not matched to a gene: 0. Germline V gives CDR1 SGHRS, CDR2 YFSETQ. The CDR3 sequence is 14 residues long. For the CDR3, the DNA is TGCGCCAGCAGCTTGACTAGCGGCCAAGAGACCCAGTACTTC. Its protein is CASSLTSGQETQYF.

The CDR3 bases are TGCAGCGTTGGGGGCTGGACAGGGGGCACAGATACGCAGTATTTT. Translated, it gives CSVGGWTGGTDTQYF. The chain has TRBV29-1 and TRBJ2-3, with 9 bases aligning to TRBD1. The germline V gene has CDR1 SQVTM and CDR2 ANQGSEA. Trimming at V came to 4 bases and at J to 1 base, leaving 6 bases not matched to a gene. The length of the CDR3 is 15 residues.

V and J are TRBV19 and TRBJ2-7, with TRBD2 identical over 11 bases. CDR3 size: 13 residues. CDR1 and CDR2 (germline): LNHDA, SQIVND (reference sequence). The V and J ends lost 3 bases and 12 bases, in that order; junction bases with no gene match: 7. Here the CDR3 reads CASSILAGGPSYF. The DNA for the CDR3 is TGTGCCAGTAGTATCTTAGCGGGAGGGCCGTCGTACTTC.

A few counts support this clone. V gene TRBV5-4 combines with J gene TRBJ2-2; possibly TRBD1 for D (6 bases). Germline V gene lookup returns CDR1 SGHNT and CDR2 YYREEE (reference sequence). This CDR3 spans 15 amino acids. The V and J ends lost 4 bases and 4 bases respectively, with 14 bases between them. The DNA of the CDR3 is TGTGCCAGCAGCGTGGACAGATGGGTCACCGGGGAGCTGTTTTTT. Translation gives CASSVDRWVTGELFF.